This T cell receptor (beta chain) was observed in a study of cytotoxic CD8 clonotypes in ibrutinib-treated CLL. General observations from the study: Baseline clonality exceeded age-matched healthy donors and tracked circulating CD8+ T-cell counts. The clonality went up when patients responded to ibrutinib and dropped back toward baseline at progression.

Some clones are missing from TCRdb's copy, which holds only in-frame ones; the method was immunoSEQ multiplex PCR. The data contain a few hundred thousand clones, about 80% of them singletons. As concerns this clone: Its specificity is unknown.

CDR3 length: 13 residues. Germline-derived CDR1 and CDR2 are LGHNA and YSLEER. Losses at the gene ends were 2 bases for V and 12 bases for J; bases not matched to a gene: 3. This chain joins TRBV4-3 and TRBJ2-1; 11 bases are shared with TRBD2. The clonotype was recovered from a human donor with chronic lymphocytic leukemia. The starting material was PBMCs, obtained before ibrutinib treatment. CDR3 region: CASSQQGTSGQFF. The DNA for the CDR3 is TGCGCCAGCAGCCAACAGGGGACTAGCGGGCAGTTCTTC.